Below, 30 T cell receptor beta chains from the same sample are listed, as sequenced in a study of cytomegalovirus exposure and HLA in healthy donors. Profiled with immunoSEQ multiplex PCR; TCRdb holds only in-frame clones, not every one. The sample lists 70,000 or so clones, roughly 92% occurring once. The sample comprised PBMCs. These receptors were obtained from a woman in her late teens or twenties in good health and CMV-seropositive.

V gene TRBV9 combines with J gene TRBJ1-1; D gene ambiguous. The germline V and J ends were trimmed by 3 bases and 4 bases, with 13 bases remaining between them. This CDR3 has 14 amino acids. Germline values: CDR1 SGDLS, CDR2 YYNGEE. CDR3 sequence reads: CASSAAQRGTEAFF. In DNA form, the CDR3 reads TGTGCCAGCAGCGCTGCTCAGCGGGGCACTGAAGCTTTCTTT.

The J gene is TRBJ2-6, the V gene TRBV5-1, with D perhaps matching TRBD1 (6 bases). The germline gives CDR1 SGHRS, CDR2 YFSETQ. V lost 3 bases and J 2 bases, leaving 21 bases between the germline ends. The CDR3 sequence is 19 residues long. The CDR3 DNA reads TGCGCCAGCAGCTCAAGGGGGTCGGTAGGTAGCCCTGGGGCCAACGTCCTGACTTTC. It yields the protein CASSSRGSVGSPGANVLTF.

A note on this clone: The sample carries other DNA sequences with the same CDR3. The chain is built from TRBV29-1 and TRBJ1-1; 7 bases align to TRBD1. This CDR3 has 13 residues. V shed 4 bases, J shed 2 bases, and the junction held 4 bases outside the gene matches. The germline V gene has CDR1 SQVTM and CDR2 ANQGSEA. The CDR3 spells CSVGPGGNTEAFF. DNA for the CDR3: TGCAGCGTTGGGCCAGGGGGAAACACTGAAGCTTTCTTT. The full variable domain, in which reference TRBV29-1 and TRBJ1-1 provide the parts outside the CDR3, is SAVISQKPSRDICQRGTSLTIQCQVDSQVTMMFWYRQQPGQSLTLIATANQGSEATYESGFVIDKFPISRPNLTFSTLTVSNMSPEDSSIYLCSVGPGGNTEAFFGQGTRLTVV.

This rearrangement joins TRBV4-3 to TRBJ1-4; tentatively, D is TRBD1 (5 bases). CDR1 LGHNA and CDR2 YSLEER come from the germline V gene. The V gene lost 0 bases and the J gene lost 3 bases, with 11 bases spanning the gap. CDR3 length equals 16 residues. CDR3 in DNA: TGCGCCAGCAGCCAAGAATTGCGGGGGGCTAATGAAAAACTGTTTTTT. It specifies CASSQELRGANEKLFF.

This chain connects TRBV30 to TRBJ1-6; 8 positions agree with TRBD1. This CDR3 has 15 amino acids. Germline V lookup: CDR1 GTSNPN, CDR2 SVGIG (reference sequence). J gave up 7 bases and V 1 base, and 6 bases lay outside the gene matches. The CDR3 region is CAWSGAGGRNSPLHF. DNA for the CDR3: TGTGCCTGGAGTGGGGCAGGGGGCAGGAATTCACCCCTCCACTTT.

A single count supports this clone. The CDR3 is CASSTYNEQFF. CDR3 nucleotides: TGTGCCAGCAGCACCTACAATGAGCAGTTCTTC. V gene TRBV6-1 combines with J gene TRBJ2-1, with D hard to call. CDR3 length: 11 residues. Trimming shortened V by 6 bases and J by 2 bases, and 2 bases separated the two germline ends. The germline gives CDR1 MNHNS, CDR2 SASEGT.

The CDR3, as DNA: TGCGCCAGCAGCCCCACAGGGGGAGAAGGGGAGACCCAGTACTTC. This sequence encodes CASSPTGGEGETQYF. The genes are TRBV4-1 and TRBJ2-5; 8 bases align to TRBD1. The germline V gene has CDR1 MGHRA and CDR2 YSYEKL. This CDR3 region has 15 residues. V shed 4 bases and J 5 bases; nucleotides not matched to a gene: 9.

The chain joins TRBV4-2 to TRBJ2-3; D perhaps matches TRBD2 (6 bases). CDR1 and CDR2 (germline): LGHNA, YNFKEQ. V was cut by 1 base and J by 7 bases, with 18 bases left in between. CDR3 length equals 16 residues. The CDR3 region has the DNA TGTGCCAGCAGCCAAGTGGCCTCGGGCGGGGTGTATACGCAGTATTTT. Translation gives CASSQVASGGVYTQYF.

This sequence joins TRBV11-2 and TRBJ2-7, with D tentatively TRBD1 (5 bases). Germline V gene sequence: CDR1 SGHAT, CDR2 FQNNGV. This CDR3 is built from 15 residues. V was trimmed by 3 bases and J by 4 bases, leaving 16 bases between them. The CDR3 loop reads CASSFNNDSPYEQYF. DNA of the CDR3: TGTGCCAGCAGCTTTAATAATGACAGCCCTTACGAGCAGTACTTC.

The V and J genes are TRBV7-9 and TRBJ1-1; possibly TRBD1 for D (6 bases). CDR1 and CDR2 from the germline V gene are SEHNR and FQNEAQ (reference sequence). The CDR3 consists of 14 residues. The V end lost 3 bases, the J end lost 1 base, and 9 bases lay between the germline ends. The CDR3 coding sequence is TGTGCCAGCAGCTTTAAGGACAGGAACACTGAAGCTTTCTTT. Translating gives CASSFKDRNTEAFF.

The J gene is TRBJ1-4, the V gene TRBV2; the match to TRBD1 covers 7 bases. This CDR3 is built from 14 residues. Germline loops: CDR1 SNHLY, CDR2 FYNNEI. Trimming cost V 4 bases and J 8 bases; bases outside gene matches: 7. CDR3 loop: CASSVDRVSEKLFF. For the CDR3, the DNA is TGTGCCAGCAGTGTCGACAGGGTGAGCGAAAAACTGTTTTTT.

The genes are TRBV2 and TRBJ2-7, with TRBD2 matching 10 bases. This CDR3 spans 14 amino acids. Germline trimming cut 6 bases from V and 2 bases from J; bases unmatched to any gene: 4. CDR1 is SNHLY and CDR2 is FYNNEI in the germline V gene. The CDR3: CASRGGTSAYEQYF. The CDR3 DNA is TGTGCCAGCAGGGGGGGGACTAGCGCCTACGAGCAGTACTTC.

The chain recombines TRBV11-3 with TRBJ1-6, with no clear D. Trimming pared 4 bases from V and 11 bases from J, leaving 9 bases between. CDR1 is SGHNT and CDR2 is YENEEA in the germline V gene. This CDR3 contains 12 residues. CDR3 DNA: TGTGCCAGCAGCTACCTATTTCCACCCCTCCACTTT. Translating it yields CASSYLFPPLHF.

The chain uses TRBV7-9 and TRBJ2-1; 11 bases are a match to TRBD2. V gave up 5 bases and J gave up 8 bases; unmatched junction bases: 8. Germline V gene data show CDR1 as SEHNR and CDR2 as FQNEAQ (reference sequence). This CDR3 spans 15 amino acids. The CDR3 sequence is CASSPLAGGLHEQFF. The CDR3 DNA sequence: TGTGCCAGCAGCCCGCTAGCGGGGGGACTGCATGAGCAGTTCTTC.

The chain recombines TRBV7-2 with TRBJ1-6, with D possibly matching TRBD1 (6 bases). V gave up 5 bases and J gave up 11 bases, with 19 bases separating them. The CDR3 sequence is 15 residues long. Germline V gene sequence: CDR1 SGHTA, CDR2 FQGNSA. The CDR3 loop is CASSRTTGFLAPLHF. CDR3 bases: TGTGCCAGCAGCCGTACCACAGGGTTTTTGGCACCCCTCCACTTT. Together with reference TRBV7-2 and TRBJ1-6, the CDR3 gives the full variable domain: GAGVSQSPSNKVTEKGKDVELRCDPISGHTALYWYRQSLGQGLEFLIYFQGNSAPDKSGLPSDRFSAERTGGSVSTLTIQRTQQEDSAVYLCASSRTTGFLAPLHFGNGTRLTVT.

The chain employs TRBV6-4 and TRBJ2-1, with TRBD2 as a possible D gene (7 bases). The CDR3 consists of 15 residues. From germline, CDR1 is MRHNA and CDR2 SNTAGT. V lost 0 bases, J lost 3 bases, and 9 bases lay in between. The CDR3 DNA reads TGTGCCAGCAGTGACTCAAGGGGGGGCTACAATGAGCAGTTCTTC. The encoded protein is CASSDSRGGYNEQFF.

The chain has TRBV7-9 and TRBJ2-3; 12 bases fit TRBD2. V was clipped by 4 bases and J by 4 bases; unmatched bases: 9. The CDR3 contains 17 residues. Germline CDR1 is SEHNR and CDR2 is FQNEAQ (reference sequence). CDR3 coding DNA: TGTGCCAGCAGCTCGACTAGCGGGGGCTCGGGTTCAGATACGCAGTATTTT. Protein: CASSSTSGGSGSDTQYF.

The chain is built from TRBV7-9 and TRBJ1-2, with a weak D call TRBD1 (6 bases). The CDR3 is 12 amino acids. CDR1 and CDR2 from the germline V gene are SEHNR and FQNEAQ (reference sequence). V was cut by 3 bases and J by 8 bases, with 10 bases left in between. In nucleotides, the CDR3 is TGTGCCAGCAGCTTGGGGGCGCGGGGCTACACCTTC. It encodes CASSLGARGYTF. The variable domain in full, completed from reference TRBV7-9 and TRBJ1-2, reads DTGVSQNPRHKITKRGQNVTFRCDPISEHNRLYWYRQTLGQGPEFLTYFQNEAQLEKSRLLSDRFSAERPKGSFSTLEIQRTEQGDSAMYLCASSLGARGYTFGSGTRLTVV.

This chain links TRBV2 with TRBJ1-1; the D gene is possibly TRBD1 (5 bases). Between the trimmed V and J ends, which lost 9 bases and 7 bases, there was a span of 21 bases. Looked up from germline, CDR1 is SNHLY and CDR2 is FYNNEI. This CDR3 contains 14 residues. CDR3 DNA: TGTGCCAGTTACGTTTCAGGGATGCTGCGTGAAGCTTTCTTT. It specifies CASYVSGMLREAFF.

J is TRBJ2-2 and V is TRBV19; 9 bases fit TRBD1. Germline V gene lookup returns CDR1 LNHDA and CDR2 SQIVND (reference sequence). V was pared by 4 bases and J by 7 bases, with 4 bases of the junction left unmatched. This CDR3 is 14 amino acids long. The DNA of the CDR3 is TGTGCCAGTAGTAGAACAGGGGGCAGCGGGGAGCTGTTTTTT. Translated, it gives CASSRTGGSGELFF.

This rearrangement joins TRBV6-6 to TRBJ1-3; D call uncertain. Per the germline V gene, CDR1 is MNHNY and CDR2 is SVGAGI (reference sequence). V lost 6 bases and J lost 0, with 12 bases in between. This CDR3 is 15 amino acids long. The chain's CDR3 is CASSLPGISGNTIYF. In DNA, the CDR3 is TGTGCCAGCAGCTTACCGGGGATCTCTGGAAACACCATATATTTT.

The chain employs TRBV4-3 and TRBJ2-7, with D possibly being TRBD2 (6 bases). Germline CDR1 LGHNA, CDR2 YSLEER. This CDR3 region has 12 residues. Trimming took off 1 base at V and 6 bases at J, with 7 bases between the two ends. CDR3 nucleotide sequence: TGCGCCAGCAGCCAAGTCGGGAGCGAGCAGTACTTC. Protein sequence: CASSQVGSEQYF.

The rearrangement joins TRBV6-6 to TRBJ2-7, with 10 nucleotides matching TRBD2. Trimming cost V 4 bases and J 1 base; bases outside gene matches: 7. The CDR3 runs 16 residues. Germline CDR1 MNHNY, CDR2 SVGAGI (reference sequence). In DNA form, the CDR3 reads TGTGCCAGCAGTTCCGGACTAGCGGAGCGATCCTACGAGCAGTACTTC. Translation gives CASSSGLAERSYEQYF.

The J gene is TRBJ2-1, the V gene TRBV20-1; D uncertain. Germline V gene sequence: CDR1 DFQATT, CDR2 SNEGSKA (reference sequence). Trimming pared 2 bases from V and 9 bases from J, leaving 8 bases between. The CDR3 covers 11 residues. The CDR3: CSARKAVEQFF. CDR3 DNA: TGCAGTGCTAGAAAAGCTGTTGAGCAGTTCTTC.

The J gene is TRBJ2-7, the V gene TRBV5-6; TRBD1 matches 9 bases. Unmatched junction bases numbered 12, after V lost 5 bases and J lost 6 bases. The CDR3 runs to 15 residues. Looked up from germline, CDR1 is SGHDT and CDR2 is YYEEEE. Here the CDR3 reads CASRRDREGLGEQYF. The CDR3 DNA reads as TGTGCCAGCAGACGGGACAGGGAGGGTCTTGGCGAGCAGTACTTC.

This clone was picked up one time. The chain couples TRBV19 to TRBJ2-7, with no clear D. The germline V gene encodes CDR1 LNHDA and CDR2 SQIVND (reference sequence). V was pared by 3 bases and J by 0 bases, with 12 bases between. The CDR3 runs 15 residues. The CDR3 DNA sequence: TGTGCCAGTAGTATTAACCCCAGAACCTCCTACGAGCAGTACTTC. Its protein product is CASSINPRTSYEQYF.

The chain couples TRBV11-2 to TRBJ2-1; D not resolved. Trimming took off 0 bases at V and 6 bases at J, with 6 bases between the two ends. The CDR3 has 13 amino acids. From germline, CDR1 is SGHAT and CDR2 FQNNGV. The DNA for the CDR3 is TGTGCCAGCAGCTTAGATCACGGCAATGAGCAGTTCTTC. It is translated as CASSLDHGNEQFF.

V and J are TRBV9 and TRBJ2-7; D perhaps matches TRBD2 (5 bases). The CDR3 totals 13 residues. V shed 2 bases and J shed 7 bases, with 13 bases lying between them. Germline CDR1 and CDR2: SGDLS and YYNGEE. The CDR3 sequence is CASSVTPSPEQYF. CDR3 DNA: TGTGCCAGCAGCGTCACGCCTAGCCCAGAGCAGTACTTC.

CDR3 bases: TGTGCCAGCAGCCTACGCTGGGGGGATCAGCCCCAGCATTTT. Translation gives CASSLRWGDQPQHF. The gene calls are TRBV7-2 and TRBJ1-5; tentative D call: TRBD1 (5 bases). Germline V CDR1 and CDR2: SGHTA, FQGNSA. This CDR3 has 14 amino acids. V lost 5 bases, J lost 5 bases, and 13 bases lay in between.

The chain carries TRBV30 and TRBJ2-3; D is possibly TRBD2 (5 bases). V lost 1 base to trimming and J lost 1 base, with 9 bases between them. The CDR3 has 14 residues. Germline V gene lookup returns CDR1 GTSNPN and CDR2 SVGIG (reference sequence). CDR3 in DNA: TGTGCCTGGAGTGGGGGAGAAGGCACAGATACGCAGTATTTT. Protein product: CAWSGGEGTDTQYF.